The rows below give T cell receptor beta chains drawn from one sample of a study of blood T cell repertoires in COVID-19. TCRdb keeps only in-frame clones here, not all; method: immunoSEQ multiplex PCR. The sample has fewer than 200,000 clones, about 86% seen once. Input material: peripheral blood. The source of these receptors is a man aged 45-60 years with active or convalescent COVID-19. CDR3s include the opening cysteine and the closing phenylalanine or tryptophan. D genes are given only for firm matches.

d_gene,len,v_gene,j_gene,CDR3aa
.,15,TRBV5-6,TRBJ1-1,CASSLPGSDYTEAFF
TRBD1,15,TRBV2,TRBJ2-1,CASSYPTGKKIEQFF
TRBD1,22,TRBV15,TRBJ1-1,CATSRDNRDSSGGRGMNTEAFF
TRBD1,15,TRBV19,TRBJ1-4,CATKPGQATNEKLFF
.,15,TRBV6-2/TRBV6-3,TRBJ1-2,CASSYGLTTNYGYTF
.,16,TRBV5-1,TRBJ2-4,CASSLEPGIAKNIQYF
.,18,TRBV27,TRBJ1-1,CASSFSVGLQGGITEAFF
.,15,TRBV5-6,TRBJ1-6,CASSPDGGRDSPLHF
.,14,TRBV14,TRBJ1-2,CASSQQSGSYGYTF
.,12,TRBV18,TRBJ2-7,CASSPETAEQYF
.,18,TRBV4-2,TRBJ1-6,CASSQDPQGSSYNSPLHF
TRBD1,19,TRBV28,TRBJ1-6,CASSLAGGFQSSYNSPLHF
.,12,TRBV6-5,TRBJ1-1,CASSYGGEEAFF
TRBD1,16,TRBV24-1,TRBJ1-2,CATSDPGTGSSSGYTF
TRBD2,14,TRBV30,TRBJ2-5,CAWSLAGLPETQYF
TRBD1,13,TRBV3-1/TRBV3-2,TRBJ1-1,CATSGTGNTEAFF
.,14,TRBV6-5,TRBJ1-1,CASSRTWSTTEAFF
.,13,TRBV18,TRBJ2-7,CASSPGQSYEQYF
TRBD2,15,TRBV20-1,TRBJ2-7,CSASDEGLAGGSSYF
.,15,TRBV30,TRBJ2-7,CAWSDTGPWDYEQYF
.,17,TRBV5-1,TRBJ2-7,CASSLAGRETTSYEQYF
TRBD2,15,TRBV18,TRBJ2-7,CASSPMSGARYEQYF
.,15,TRBV9,TRBJ2-7,CASSPQMGLDGEQYF
.,13,TRBV14,TRBJ1-2,CASSQKEGAGYTF
.,14,TRBV16,TRBJ2-3,CASSQSTGENTQYF
TRBD1,15,TRBV5-1,TRBJ1-6,CASSLGDRGFSPLHF
TRBD1,15,TRBV6-5,TRBJ1-5,CASSRQGHSNQPQHF